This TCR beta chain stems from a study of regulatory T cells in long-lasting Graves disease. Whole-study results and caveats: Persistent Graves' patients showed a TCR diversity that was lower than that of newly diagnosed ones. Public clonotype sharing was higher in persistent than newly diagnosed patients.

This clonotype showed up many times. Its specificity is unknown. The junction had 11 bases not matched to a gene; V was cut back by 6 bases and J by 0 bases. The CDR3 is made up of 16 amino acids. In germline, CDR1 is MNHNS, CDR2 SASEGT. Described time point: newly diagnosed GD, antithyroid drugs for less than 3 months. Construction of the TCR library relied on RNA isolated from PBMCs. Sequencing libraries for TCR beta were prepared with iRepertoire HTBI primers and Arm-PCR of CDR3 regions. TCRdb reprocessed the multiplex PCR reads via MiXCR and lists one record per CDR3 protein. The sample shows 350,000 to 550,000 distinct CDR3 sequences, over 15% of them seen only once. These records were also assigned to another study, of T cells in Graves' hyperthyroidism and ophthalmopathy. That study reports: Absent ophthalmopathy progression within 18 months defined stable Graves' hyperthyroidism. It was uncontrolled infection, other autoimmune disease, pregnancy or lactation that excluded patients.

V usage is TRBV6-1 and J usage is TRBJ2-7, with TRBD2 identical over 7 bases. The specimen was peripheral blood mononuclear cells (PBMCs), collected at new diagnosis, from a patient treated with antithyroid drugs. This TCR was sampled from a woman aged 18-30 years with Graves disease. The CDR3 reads CASRPDPAGLSYEQYF. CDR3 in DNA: TGTGCCAGCAGGCCGGATCCAGCGGGACTCTCCTACGAGCAGTACTTC.